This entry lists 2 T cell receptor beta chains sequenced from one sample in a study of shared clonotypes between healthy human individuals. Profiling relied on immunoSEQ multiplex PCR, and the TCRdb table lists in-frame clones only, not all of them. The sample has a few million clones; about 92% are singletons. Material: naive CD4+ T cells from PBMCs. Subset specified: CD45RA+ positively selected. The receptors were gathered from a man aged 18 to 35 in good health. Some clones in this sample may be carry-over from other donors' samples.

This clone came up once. CDR3 nucleotide sequence: TGTGCCTGGACCCAGGGGGGGCCCAATCAGCCCCAGCATTTT. Translating it yields CAWTQGGPNQPQHF. The V call is TRBV30, the J call TRBJ1-5, with 7 bases aligning to TRBD1. From germline, CDR1 is GTSNPN and CDR2 SVGIG (reference sequence). This CDR3 is 14 amino acids long. Unmatched junction bases numbered 6, after V lost 4 bases and J lost 3 bases. The full variable domain, in which reference TRBV30 and TRBJ1-5 provide the parts outside the CDR3, is SQTIHQWPATLVQPVGSPLSLECTVEGTSNPNLYWYRQAAGRGLQLLFYSVGIGQISSEVPQNLSASRPQDRQFILSSKKLLLSDSGFYLCAWTQGGPNQPQHFGDGTRLSIL.

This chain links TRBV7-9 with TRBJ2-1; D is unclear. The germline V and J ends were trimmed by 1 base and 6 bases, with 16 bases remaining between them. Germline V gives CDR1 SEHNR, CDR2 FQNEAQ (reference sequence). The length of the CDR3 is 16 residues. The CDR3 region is CASSLGVGAKVNEQFF. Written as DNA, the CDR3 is TGTGCCAGCAGCTTAGGGGTGGGCGCCAAGGTCAATGAGCAGTTCTTC.